These T cell receptor beta chains were read from a single sample in a study of blood T cell repertoires in COVID-19. Here immunoSEQ multiplex PCR was the method, and the copy in TCRdb shows in-frame clones only, minus some. This sample has some 170,000 clones; 84% occur once, and the top ten carry roughly 15%. The specimen sequenced was PBMCs or T cells enriched from blood (not recorded which). These receptors all come from a man in his forties or fifties who had recovered from COVID-19. CDR3s include the opening cysteine and the closing phenylalanine or tryptophan. The D gene is left open where the match is weak. Clone size is stated in some rows and not others, as once, few, many or a class when expanded.

D gene	V gene	clone size	J gene	CDR3 protein	CDR3 DNA
TRBD1	TRBV5-4	many	TRBJ1-2	CASSPQDRTTPYYGYTF	TGTGCCAGCAGCCCGCAGGACAGGACAACTCCCTACTATGGCTACACCTTC
TRBD1	TRBV5-1	once	TRBJ1-2	CASSLDRGESGYTF	TGCGCCAGCAGCTTGGACAGGGGGGAATCGGGCTACACCTTC
TRBD2	TRBV19	-	TRBJ2-2	CASSIGRTSGPNTGELFF	TGTGCCAGTAGTATAGGAAGGACTAGCGGTCCGAACACCGGGGAGCTGTTTTTT
-	TRBV10-3	-	TRBJ1-2	CAISEDSLYGYTF	TGTGCCATCAGTGAAGACAGTCTCTATGGCTACACCTTC
TRBD1	TRBV5-1	-	TRBJ2-2	CASSPDRRLNTGELFF	TGCGCCAGCAGCCCGGACAGGAGGTTGAACACCGGGGAGCTGTTTTTT
TRBD1	TRBV2	-	TRBJ1-5	CASSRQGRASNQPQHF	TGTGCCAGCAGCAGACAGGGGAGGGCTAGCAATCAGCCCCAGCATTTT
TRBD1	TRBV18	-	TRBJ1-5	CASSRQGPNSNQPQHF	TGTGCCAGCTCACGACAGGGGCCTAATAGCAATCAGCCCCAGCATTTT
-	TRBV18	-	TRBJ1-2	CASSPPVTSNYGYTF	TGTGCCAGCTCACCACCGGTCACTTCTAACTATGGCTACACCTTC
TRBD1	TRBV30	-	TRBJ1-5	CAWSRGQGGNQPQHF	TGTGCCTGGAGCAGGGGACAGGGGGGCAATCAGCCCCAGCATTTT
TRBD1	TRBV9	-	TRBJ2-7	CASSVEVDREQYF	TGTGCCAGCAGCGTAGAAGTGGACAGGGAGCAGTACTTC
TRBD2	TRBV2	-	TRBJ2-7	CASGASGGKEGEQYF	TGTGCCAGCGGGGCTAGCGGGGGAAAAGAGGGCGAGCAGTACTTC
-	TRBV7-8	-	TRBJ1-2	CASSLVRTSTRGYTF	TGTGCCAGCAGCTTAGTCCGGACATCCACCCGGGGCTACACCTTC
TRBD1	TRBV7-9	-	TRBJ2-5	CASSYHDRVVQYF	TGTGCCAGCAGTTACCACGACAGGGTGGTCCAGTACTTC
-	TRBV27	once	TRBJ1-6	CASSLRFRIADNSPLHF	TGTGCCAGCAGTTTAAGATTCCGGATTGCGGATAATTCACCCCTCCACTTT
-	TRBV2	-	TRBJ1-4	CASRPYRATNEKLFF	TGTGCCAGCAGGCCCTACAGGGCAACTAATGAAAAACTGTTTTTT
-	TRBV2	-	TRBJ1-6	CASMPSSYNSPLHF	TGTGCCAGCATGCCGAGCTCCTATAATTCACCCCTCCACTTT
-	TRBV30	-	TRBJ1-1	CAWTGGGGYTEAFF	TGTGCCTGGACCGGGGGCGGGGGATACACTGAAGCTTTCTTT
TRBD2	TRBV7-9	-	TRBJ2-1	CASSLRTSGNNEQFF	TGTGCCAGCAGCTTACGGACTAGCGGCAACAATGAGCAGTTCTTC
-	TRBV4-1	-	TRBJ1-2	CASSQDPVEIYGYTF	TGCGCCAGCAGCCAAGACCCCGTAGAAATCTATGGCTACACCTTC
-	TRBV10-2	-	TRBJ2-7	CASSDDSSYEQYF	TGCGCCAGCAGTGATGATAGCTCCTACGAGCAGTACTTC
-	TRBV6-5	-	TRBJ1-6	CASSSDMGGNSPLHF	TGTGCCAGCAGTTCCGACATGGGGGGTAATTCACCCCTCCACTTT
-	TRBV11-2	-	TRBJ2-3	CASSLDVEGTTQYF	TGTGCCAGCAGCTTAGATGTTGAGGGTACGACGCAGTATTTT
-	TRBV18	once	TRBJ1-2	CASSPGQSSANYGYTF	TGTGCCAGCTCACCAGGACAGTCAAGTGCTAACTATGGCTACACCTTC
TRBD2	TRBV5-4	-	TRBJ2-5	CASSSKAGGLETQYF	TGTGCCAGCAGTTCCAAAGCGGGGGGGCTGGAGACCCAGTACTTC
-	TRBV5-4	-	TRBJ1-2	CASRIGQSLSGYTF	TGTGCCAGCAGGATCGGACAGTCGCTGAGTGGCTACACCTTC
TRBD1	TRBV7-3	once	TRBJ1-4	CASSSTGANEKLFF	TGTGCCAGCAGCTCGACAGGGGCTAATGAAAAACTGTTTTTT
TRBD1	TRBV18	-	TRBJ2-1	CASSPDIGTGSNEQFF	TGTGCCAGCTCACCAGACATCGGGACAGGGAGCAATGAGCAGTTCTTC
TRBD2	TRBV7-9	-	TRBJ2-5	CASSLARPAGGQETQYF	TGTGCCAGCAGCTTAGCTCGCCCAGCGGGGGGCCAAGAGACCCAGTACTTC
-	TRBV6-6	-	TRBJ1-4	CASSYSRGNEKLFF	TGTGCCAGCAGTTACTCCAGGGGAAATGAAAAACTGTTTTTT
-	TRBV14	few	TRBJ2-7	CASSLQQGYSYEQYF	TGTGCCAGCAGCCTTCAACAGGGTTACTCCTACGAGCAGTACTTC
TRBD2	TRBV6-2/TRBV6-3	-	TRBJ2-1	CASSATPGLTINEQFF	TGTGCCAGCAGTGCAACTCCGGGACTAACTATCAATGAGCAGTTCTTC